This TCR beta chain was profiled in a study of OX40 agonist ivuxolimab in advanced cancers. Regarding the study as a whole: Low levels of normalized T-cell clonal expansion also appeared in some nonresponders.

A note on this clone: The antigen is undetermined.

Profiling relied on immunoSEQ multiplex PCR, and the TCRdb table lists in-frame clones only, not all of them. The table records around 77,000 clones, roughly 78% of them present only once. V lost 5 bases to trimming and J lost 4 bases, with 15 bases between them. CDR3 length equals 15 residues. Germline CDR1 LNHDA, CDR2 SQIVND (reference sequence). Here the sequenced sample was CD4+ or CD8+ T cells sorted from blood, taken in a trial of the OX40 agonist ivuxolimab. The TCR originated in an adult with an advanced solid tumor such as melanoma, head and neck, liver or kidney cancer. The J gene is TRBJ1-5, the V gene TRBV19; TRBD1 is a possible D gene (6 bases). CDR3 protein: CASSPETGYNQPQHF. The CDR3 nucleotides are TGTGCCAGTAGTCCGGAGACAGGCTATAATCAGCCCCAGCATTTT.